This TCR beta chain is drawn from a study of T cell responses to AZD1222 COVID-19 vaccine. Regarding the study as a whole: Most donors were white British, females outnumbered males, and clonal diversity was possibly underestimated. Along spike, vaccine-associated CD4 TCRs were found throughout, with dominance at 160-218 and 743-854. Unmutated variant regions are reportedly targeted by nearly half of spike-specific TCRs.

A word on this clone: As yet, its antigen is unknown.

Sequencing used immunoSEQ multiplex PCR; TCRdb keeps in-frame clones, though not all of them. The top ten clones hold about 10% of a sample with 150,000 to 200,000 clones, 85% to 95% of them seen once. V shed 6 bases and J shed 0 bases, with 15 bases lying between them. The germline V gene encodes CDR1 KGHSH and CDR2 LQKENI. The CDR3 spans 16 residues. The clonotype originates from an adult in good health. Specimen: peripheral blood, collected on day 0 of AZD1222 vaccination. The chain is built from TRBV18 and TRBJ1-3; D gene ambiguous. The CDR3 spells CASSLGLGSSGNTIYF. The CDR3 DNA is TGTGCCAGCTCCCTTGGGCTGGGGAGCTCTGGAAACACCATATATTTT.